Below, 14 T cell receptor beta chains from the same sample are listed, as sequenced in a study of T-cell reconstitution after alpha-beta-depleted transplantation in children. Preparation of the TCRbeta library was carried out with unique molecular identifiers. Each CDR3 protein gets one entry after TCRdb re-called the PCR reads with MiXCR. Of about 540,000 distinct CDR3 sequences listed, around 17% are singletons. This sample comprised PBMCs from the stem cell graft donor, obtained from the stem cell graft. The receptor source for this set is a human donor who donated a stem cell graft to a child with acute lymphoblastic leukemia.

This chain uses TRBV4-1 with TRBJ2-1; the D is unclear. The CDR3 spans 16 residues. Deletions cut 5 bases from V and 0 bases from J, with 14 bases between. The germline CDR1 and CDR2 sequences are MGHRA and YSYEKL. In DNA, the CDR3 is TGCGCCAGCAGCTCCCCTACTGGCAGCTCCTACAATGAGCAGTTCTTC. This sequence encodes CASSSPTGSSYNEQFF.

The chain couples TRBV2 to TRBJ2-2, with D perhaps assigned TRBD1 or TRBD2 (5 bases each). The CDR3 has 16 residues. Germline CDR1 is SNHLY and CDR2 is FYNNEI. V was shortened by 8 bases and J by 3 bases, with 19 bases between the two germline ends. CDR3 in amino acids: CASPASGTLDTGELFF. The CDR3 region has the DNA TGTGCCAGCCCCGCGAGTGGGACGTTGGACACCGGGGAGCTGTTTTTT.

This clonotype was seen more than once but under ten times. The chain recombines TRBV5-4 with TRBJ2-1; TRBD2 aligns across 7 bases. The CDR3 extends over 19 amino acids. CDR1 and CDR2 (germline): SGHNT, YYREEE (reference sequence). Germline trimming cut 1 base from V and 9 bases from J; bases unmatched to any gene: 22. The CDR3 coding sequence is TGTGCCAGCAGCTTGTCCACGCTGCACGGACTAGGATTTGAGGGTGAGCAGTTCTTC. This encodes CASSLSTLHGLGFEGEQFF.

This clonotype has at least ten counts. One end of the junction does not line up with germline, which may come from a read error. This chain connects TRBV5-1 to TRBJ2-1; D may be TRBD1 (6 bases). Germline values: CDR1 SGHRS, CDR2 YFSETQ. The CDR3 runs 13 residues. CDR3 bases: TGTGCCAGCAGCTTAGGACAGTACAATGAGCAGTTCTTC. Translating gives CASSLGQYNEQFF.

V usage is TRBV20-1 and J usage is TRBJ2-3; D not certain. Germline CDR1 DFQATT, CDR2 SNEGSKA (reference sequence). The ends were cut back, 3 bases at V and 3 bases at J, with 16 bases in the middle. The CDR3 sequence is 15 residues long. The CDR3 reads CSARDPKGRTDTQYF. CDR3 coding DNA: TGCAGTGCTAGGGATCCTAAGGGAAGAACAGATACGCAGTATTTT.

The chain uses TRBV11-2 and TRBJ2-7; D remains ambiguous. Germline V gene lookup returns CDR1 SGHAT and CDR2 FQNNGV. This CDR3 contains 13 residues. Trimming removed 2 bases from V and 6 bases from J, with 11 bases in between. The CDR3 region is CASSLNIGREQYF. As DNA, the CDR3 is TGTGCCAGCAGCTTAAACATCGGACGCGAGCAGTACTTC.

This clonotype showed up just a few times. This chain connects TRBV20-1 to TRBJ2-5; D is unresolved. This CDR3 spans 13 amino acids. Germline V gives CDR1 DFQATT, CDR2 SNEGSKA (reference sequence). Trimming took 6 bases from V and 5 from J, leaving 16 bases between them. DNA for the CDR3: TGCAGTGCCCGCTTCACAGTAGGGGAGACCCAGTACTTC. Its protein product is CSARFTVGETQYF.

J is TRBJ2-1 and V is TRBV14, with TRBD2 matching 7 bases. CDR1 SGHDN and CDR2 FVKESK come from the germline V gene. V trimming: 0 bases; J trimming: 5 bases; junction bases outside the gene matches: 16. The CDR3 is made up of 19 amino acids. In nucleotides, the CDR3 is TGTGCCAGCAGCCAAGAACTGGGCGCGGGGGAGGGCCTGCACAATGAGCAGTTCTTC. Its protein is CASSQELGAGEGLHNEQFF.

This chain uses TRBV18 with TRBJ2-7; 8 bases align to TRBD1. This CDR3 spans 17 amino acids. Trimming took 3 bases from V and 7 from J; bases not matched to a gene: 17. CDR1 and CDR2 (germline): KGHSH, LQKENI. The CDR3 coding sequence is TGTGCCAGCTCACCTCTATCCGGGACAGGTTCTGGAAGGGAGCAGTACTTC. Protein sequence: CASSPLSGTGSGREQYF.

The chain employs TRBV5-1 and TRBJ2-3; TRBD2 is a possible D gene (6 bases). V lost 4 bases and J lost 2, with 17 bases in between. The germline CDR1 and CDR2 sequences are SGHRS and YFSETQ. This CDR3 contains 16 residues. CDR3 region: CASSTGTRGYTDTQYF. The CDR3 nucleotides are TGCGCCAGCAGCACCGGGACTCGAGGCTACACAGATACGCAGTATTTT.

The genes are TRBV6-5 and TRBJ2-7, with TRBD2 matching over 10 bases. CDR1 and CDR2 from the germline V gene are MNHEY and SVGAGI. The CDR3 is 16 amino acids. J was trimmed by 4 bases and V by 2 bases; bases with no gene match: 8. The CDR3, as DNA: TGTGCCAGCAGTTACACTCCCGGGACTAGCGTGTACGAGCAGTACTTC. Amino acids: CASSYTPGTSVYEQYF.

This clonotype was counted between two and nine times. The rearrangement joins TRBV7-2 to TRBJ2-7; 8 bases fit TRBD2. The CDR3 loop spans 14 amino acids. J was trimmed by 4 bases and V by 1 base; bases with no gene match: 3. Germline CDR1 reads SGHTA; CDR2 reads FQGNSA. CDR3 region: CASSLGTSMYEQYF. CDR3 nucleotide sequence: TGTGCCAGCAGCTTAGGGACTAGCATGTACGAGCAGTACTTC.

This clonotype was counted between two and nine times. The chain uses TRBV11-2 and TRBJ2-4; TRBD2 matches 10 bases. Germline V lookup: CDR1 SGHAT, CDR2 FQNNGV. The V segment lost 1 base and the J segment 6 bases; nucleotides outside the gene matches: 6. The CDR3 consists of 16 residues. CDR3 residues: CASSLVEREGRNIQYF. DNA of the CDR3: TGTGCCAGCAGCTTAGTGGAGCGGGAGGGTAGAAACATTCAGTACTTC.

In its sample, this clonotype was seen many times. The CDR3 coding sequence is TGTGCCAGCACCTTCAGCCAGGGGGCGCGTGGGGAGCTGTTTTTT. Translated, it gives CASTFSQGARGELFF. The J gene is TRBJ2-2, the V gene TRBV7-3; 8 bases align to TRBD1. The germline CDR1 and CDR2 sequences are SGHTA and FQGTGA. The J segment lost 8 bases and the V segment lost 7 bases, leaving 12 bases of the junction unmatched. The length of the CDR3 is 15 residues. The full variable domain, in which reference TRBV7-3 and TRBJ2-2 provide the parts outside the CDR3, is GAGVSQTPSNKVTEKGKYVELRCDPISGHTALYWYRQSLGQGPEFLIYFQGTGAADDSGLPNDRFFAVRPEGSVSTLKIQRTERGDSAVYLCASTFSQGARGELFFGEGSRLTVL.